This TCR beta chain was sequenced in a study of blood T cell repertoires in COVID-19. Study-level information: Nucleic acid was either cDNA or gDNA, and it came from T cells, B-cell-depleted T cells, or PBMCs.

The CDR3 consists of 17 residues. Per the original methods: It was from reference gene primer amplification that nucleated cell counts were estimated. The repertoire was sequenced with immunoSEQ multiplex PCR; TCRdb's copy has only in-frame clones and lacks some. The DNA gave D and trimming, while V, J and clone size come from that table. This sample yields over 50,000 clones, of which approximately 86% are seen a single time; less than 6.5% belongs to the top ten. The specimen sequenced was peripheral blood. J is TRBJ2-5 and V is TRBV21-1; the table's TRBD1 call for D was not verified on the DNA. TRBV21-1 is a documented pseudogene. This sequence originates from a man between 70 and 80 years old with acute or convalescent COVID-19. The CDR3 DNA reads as TGTGCCAGCAGCAACGGGCCTGATTGGACAGGTGATCAGACCCAGTACTTC. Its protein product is CASSNGPDWTGDQTQYF.